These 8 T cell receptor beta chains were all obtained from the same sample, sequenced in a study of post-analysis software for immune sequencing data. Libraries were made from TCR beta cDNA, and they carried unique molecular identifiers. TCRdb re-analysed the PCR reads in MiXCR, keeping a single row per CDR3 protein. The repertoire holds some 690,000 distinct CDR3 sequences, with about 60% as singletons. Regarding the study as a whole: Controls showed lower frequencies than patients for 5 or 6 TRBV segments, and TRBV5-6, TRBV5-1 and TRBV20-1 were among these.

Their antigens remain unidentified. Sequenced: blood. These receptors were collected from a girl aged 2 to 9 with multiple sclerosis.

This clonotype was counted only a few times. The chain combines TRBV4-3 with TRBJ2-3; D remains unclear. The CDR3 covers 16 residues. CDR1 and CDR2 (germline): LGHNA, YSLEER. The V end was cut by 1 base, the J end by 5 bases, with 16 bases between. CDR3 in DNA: TGCGCCAGCAGCCAAGGTGCATCCTCGGTAGGAGATACGCAGTATTTT. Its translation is CASSQGASSVGDTQYF.

The CDR3 DNA reads as TGCGCCAGCAGCTTACGGGCCCCAAGCGGGCTGTCCTACAATGAGCAGTTCTTC. Translated, it gives CASSLRAPSGLSYNEQFF. The chain recombines TRBV5-1 with TRBJ2-1; TRBD2 is a possible D gene (6 bases). There are 18 residues in the CDR3. Germline V lookup: CDR1 SGHRS, CDR2 YFSETQ. Trimming took off 2 bases at V and 1 base at J, with 19 bases between the two ends. Full variable domain (outside the CDR3, taken from reference TRBV5-1 and TRBJ2-1): KAGVTQTPRYLIKTRGQQVTLSCSPISGHRSVSWYQQTPGQGLQFLFEYFSETQRNKGNFPGRFSGRQFSNSRSEMNVSTLELGDSALYLCASSLRAPSGLSYNEQFFGPGTRLTVL.

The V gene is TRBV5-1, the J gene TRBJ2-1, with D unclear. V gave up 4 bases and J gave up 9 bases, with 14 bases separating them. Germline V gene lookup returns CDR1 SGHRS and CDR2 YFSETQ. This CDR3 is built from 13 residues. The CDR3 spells CASSPVNSAEQFF. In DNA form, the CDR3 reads TGCGCCAGCAGCCCCGTAAACTCGGCTGAGCAGTTCTTC.

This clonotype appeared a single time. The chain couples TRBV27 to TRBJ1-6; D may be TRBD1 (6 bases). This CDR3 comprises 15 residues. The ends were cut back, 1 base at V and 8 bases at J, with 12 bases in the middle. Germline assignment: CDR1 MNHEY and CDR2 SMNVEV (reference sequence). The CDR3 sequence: CASSLLSGDHSPLHF. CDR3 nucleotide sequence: TGTGCCAGCAGTTTATTATCAGGGGATCATTCACCCCTCCACTTT.

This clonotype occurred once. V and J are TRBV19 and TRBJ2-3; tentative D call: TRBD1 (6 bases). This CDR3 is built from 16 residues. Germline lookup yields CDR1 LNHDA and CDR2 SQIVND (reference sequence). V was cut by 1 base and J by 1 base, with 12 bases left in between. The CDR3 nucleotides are TGTGCCAGTAGTATAGGGGCAGGGGTAGGCACAGATACGCAGTATTTT. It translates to CASSIGAGVGTDTQYF.

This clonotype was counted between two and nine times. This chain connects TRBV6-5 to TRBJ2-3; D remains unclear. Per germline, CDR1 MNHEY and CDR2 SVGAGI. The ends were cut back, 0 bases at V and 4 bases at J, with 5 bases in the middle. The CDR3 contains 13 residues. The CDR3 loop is CASSYSKADTQYF. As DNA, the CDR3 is TGTGCCAGCAGTTACTCGAAAGCAGATACGCAGTATTTT.

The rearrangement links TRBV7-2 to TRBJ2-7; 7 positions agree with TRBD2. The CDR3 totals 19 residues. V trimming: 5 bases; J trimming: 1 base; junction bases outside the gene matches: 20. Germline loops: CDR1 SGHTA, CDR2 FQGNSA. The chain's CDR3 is CASSPYIPFMGEGSYEQYF. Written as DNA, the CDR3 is TGTGCCAGCAGCCCCTATATCCCGTTTATGGGGGAGGGTTCCTACGAGCAGTACTTC. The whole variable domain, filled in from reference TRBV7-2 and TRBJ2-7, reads GAGVSQSPSNKVTEKGKDVELRCDPISGHTALYWYRQSLGQGLEFLIYFQGNSAPDKSGLPSDRFSAERTGGSVSTLTIQRTQQEDSAVYLCASSPYIPFMGEGSYEQYFGPGTRLTVT.

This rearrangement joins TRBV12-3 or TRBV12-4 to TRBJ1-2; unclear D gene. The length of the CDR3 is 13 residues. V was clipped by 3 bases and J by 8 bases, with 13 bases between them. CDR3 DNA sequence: TGTGCCAGCAGTTTGGCTTCCGCATACGGCTACACCTTC. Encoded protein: CASSLASAYGYTF.